This T cell receptor beta chain stems from a study of blood T cell repertoires in COVID-19. On the study more broadly: The samples span acute and convalescent COVID-19 from the United States, Italy and Spain. PBMCs, B-cell-depleted T cells, or T cells were the source of the cDNA or gDNA that made up the material.

V lost 3 bases and J 10 bases, leaving 16 bases between the germline ends. CDR3 size: 12 residues. Germline CDR1 is DFQATT and CDR2 is SNEGSKA (reference sequence). Authors' methods: Estimation of nucleated cell counts was performed using reference gene primer amplification. The data were produced by immunoSEQ multiplex PCR, yet TCRdb's version contains in-frame clones alone and is incomplete. Clone size and V and J calls were adopted from that table, with D and trimming inferred from the DNA. The table lists approximately 160,000 clones, over 80% of them singletons, with 2.9% in the top ten. V and J are TRBV20-1 and TRBJ2-7; D may be TRBD1 (6 bases). The source is a woman aged 60-75 years with acute or convalescent COVID-19. The sequencing sample was made of peripheral blood. The chain's CDR3 is CSASGDILTQYF. In DNA, the CDR3 is TGCAGTGCTAGTGGGGACATCCTTACACAGTACTTC.